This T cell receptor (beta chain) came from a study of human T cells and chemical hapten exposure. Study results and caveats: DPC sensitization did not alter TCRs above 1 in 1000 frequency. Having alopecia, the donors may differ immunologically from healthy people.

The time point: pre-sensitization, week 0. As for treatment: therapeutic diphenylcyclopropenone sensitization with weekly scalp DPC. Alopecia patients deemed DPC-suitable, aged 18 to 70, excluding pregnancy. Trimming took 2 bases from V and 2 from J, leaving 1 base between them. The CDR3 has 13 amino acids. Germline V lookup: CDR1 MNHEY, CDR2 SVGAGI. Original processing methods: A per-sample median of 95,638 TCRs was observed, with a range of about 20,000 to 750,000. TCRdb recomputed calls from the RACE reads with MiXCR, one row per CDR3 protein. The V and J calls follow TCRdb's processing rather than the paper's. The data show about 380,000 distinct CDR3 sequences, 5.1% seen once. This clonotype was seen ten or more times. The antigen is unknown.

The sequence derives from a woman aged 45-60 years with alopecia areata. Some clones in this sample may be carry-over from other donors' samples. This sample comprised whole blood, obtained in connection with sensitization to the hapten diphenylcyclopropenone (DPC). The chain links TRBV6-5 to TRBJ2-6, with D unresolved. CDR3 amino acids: CASSYPGANVLTF. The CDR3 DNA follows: TGTGCCAGCAGTTACCCTGGGGCCAACGTCCTGACTTTC.